Shown below are 30 T cell receptor beta chains from a single sample sequenced in a study of cytomegalovirus exposure and HLA in healthy donors. PCR amplification relied on 60 Vbeta primers (plus 13 Jbeta primers). The repertoire was sequenced with immunoSEQ multiplex PCR; TCRdb's copy has only in-frame clones and lacks some. The sample carries about 120,000 clones, approximately 80% recorded once. The sequenced sample consisted of PBMCs. The origin of the receptors is a man aged 18-30 years in good health and CMV-seropositive.

The rearrangement links TRBV19 to TRBJ1-4; 8 bases are shared with TRBD1. The CDR3 extends over 14 amino acids. Per germline, CDR1 LNHDA and CDR2 SQIVND (reference sequence). V was pared by 3 bases and J by 7 bases, with 4 bases of the junction left unmatched. The CDR3 reads CASSIDRGGEKLFF. CDR3 bases: TGTGCCAGTAGTATTGACAGGGGTGGTGAAAAACTGTTTTTT.

The V and J genes are TRBV7-9 and TRBJ2-7, with 8 bases matching TRBD2. V shed 8 bases and J 2 bases; nucleotides not matched to a gene: 8. The germline V gene encodes CDR1 SEHNR and CDR2 FQNEAQ (reference sequence). The CDR3 length is 14 residues. The CDR3 loop reads CASGISGTTYEQYF. CDR3 bases: TGTGCCAGCGGAATTAGCGGGACTACCTACGAGCAGTACTTC.

The J gene is TRBJ1-6, the V gene TRBV5-5; no definite D call. The CDR3 length is 16 residues. Trimming cost V 2 bases and J 8 bases, with 17 bases left between them. CDR1 is SGHKS and CDR2 is YYEKEE in the germline V gene (reference sequence). CDR3 sequence reads: CASSFGVPEGHSPLHF. In DNA, the CDR3 is TGTGCCAGCAGCTTTGGGGTTCCTGAGGGTCATTCACCCCTCCACTTT.

This clone appeared once. This sequence joins TRBV15 and TRBJ2-1, with 9 bases lining up with TRBD2. V was pared by 8 bases and J by 3 bases, with 8 bases of the junction left unmatched. This CDR3 comprises 15 residues. Germline values: CDR1 LNHNV, CDR2 YYDKDF (reference sequence). The CDR3 sequence: CATSVAGAYYNEQFF. CDR3 sequence (DNA): TGTGCCACCTCCGTAGCGGGAGCCTACTACAATGAGCAGTTCTTC. The complete variable domain, with remaining parts taken from reference TRBV15 and TRBJ2-1, reads DAMVIQNPRYQVTQFGKPVTLSCSQTLNHNVMYWYQQKSSQAPKLLFHYYDKDFNNEADTPDNFQSRRPNTSFCFLDIRSPGLGDTAMYLCATSVAGAYYNEQFFGPGTRLTVL.

The V gene is TRBV28, the J gene TRBJ1-1; maybe TRBD1 (6 bases). This CDR3 is built from 12 residues. V was trimmed by 7 bases and J by 10 bases, leaving 16 bases between them. CDR1 is MDHEN and CDR2 is SYDVKM in the germline V gene. The DNA of the CDR3 is TGTGCCAGCACCCTGGGCCGGGGGGCAGCTTTCTTT. It encodes CASTLGRGAAFF.

In this sample, this clone turned up a few times. V usage is TRBV19 and J usage is TRBJ2-1; 7 bases map to TRBD2. The germline V gene has CDR1 LNHDA and CDR2 SQIVND (reference sequence). This CDR3 has 16 amino acids. With V trimmed by 6 bases and J by 6 bases, 14 bases remained unmatched. The CDR3 nucleotides are TGTGCCAGTAGAACTAGCGCCACCATCCCTCCCAATGAGCAGTTCTTC. Amino acids: CASRTSATIPPNEQFF.

V and J are TRBV28 and TRBJ2-5; tentative D call: TRBD2 (5 bases). Trimming cost V 9 bases and J 11 bases, with 16 bases left between them. Germline loops: CDR1 MDHEN, CDR2 SYDVKM. The CDR3 sequence is 11 residues long. The CDR3 DNA reads as TGTGCCAGTAACGACTGGACTGAGCAGTACTTC. It translates to CASNDWTEQYF.

This clone was recorded only once. The rearrangement links TRBV10-3 to TRBJ2-2, with no clear D. This CDR3 is 13 amino acids long. The germline V gene has CDR1 ENHRY and CDR2 SYGVKD. The V end lost 4 bases, the J end lost 4 bases, and 7 bases lay between the germline ends. The CDR3 nucleotides are TGTGCCATCAGTGTACAGAGCACCGGGGAGCTGTTTTTT. Translated, it gives CAISVQSTGELFF.

The V gene is TRBV27, the J gene TRBJ2-5; D is possibly TRBD1 (5 bases). Trimming shortened V by 4 bases and J by 4 bases, and 10 bases separated the two germline ends. This CDR3 is built from 13 residues. Looked up from germline, CDR1 is MNHEY and CDR2 is SMNVEV (reference sequence). The CDR3 here is CASSWRDRETQYF. The CDR3, as DNA: TGTGCCAGCAGTTGGCGAGACAGAGAGACCCAGTACTTC.

This chain links TRBV7-8 with TRBJ1-2, with a weak D call TRBD1 (5 bases). Per germline, CDR1 SGHVS and CDR2 FQNEAQ. CDR3 length equals 13 residues. Trimming took off 4 bases at V and 3 bases at J, with 9 bases between the two ends. In DNA, the CDR3 is TGTGCCAGCAGCTCGGGGGGGGACTATGGCTACACCTTC. Translated, it gives CASSSGGDYGYTF.

This clone was detected only once. This chain joins TRBV28 and TRBJ1-2; 9 bases agree with TRBD1. The CDR3 runs to 16 residues. Germline CDR1 and CDR2: MDHEN and SYDVKM. The V and J ends lost 5 bases and 4 bases, in that order; junction bases with no gene match: 11. CDR3 DNA sequence: TGTGCCAGCAGTCAACTCACGGGACAGGGCGGCTATGGCTACACCTTC. Translated: CASSQLTGQGGYGYTF.

The chain carries TRBV19 and TRBJ1-5; 10 bases line up with TRBD1. Germline values: CDR1 LNHDA, CDR2 SQIVND (reference sequence). J lost 1 base, V lost 7 bases, and 1 base had no gene match. CDR3 length: 14 residues. CDR3 in amino acids: CASMDRGSNQPQHF. The CDR3 DNA reads TGTGCCAGTATGGACAGGGGGAGCAATCAGCCCCAGCATTTT.

This clone was counted a few times. The CDR3 region is CASSQVGGGFYEQYF. The DNA of the CDR3 is TGTGCCAGCAGCCAAGTTGGGGGCGGTTTCTACGAGCAGTACTTC. The chain links TRBV14 to TRBJ2-7, with a possible D match to TRBD1 (6 bases). V lost 1 base, J lost 3 bases, and 13 bases lay in between. CDR3 length equals 15 residues. CDR1 and CDR2 (germline): SGHDN, FVKESK.

This clone was counted only a few times. The chain combines TRBV6-5 with TRBJ1-1; D gene uncertain. Germline V gives CDR1 MNHEY, CDR2 SVGAGI. V was pared by 7 bases and J by 5 bases, with 14 bases between. CDR3 length: 13 residues. As DNA, the CDR3 is TGTGCCAGCATCTCACACCGGAGAACTGAAGCTTTCTTT. Translated: CASISHRRTEAFF.

CDR3 in amino acids: CASSGRLRLNTEAFF. CDR3 DNA sequence: TGTGCCAGCAGCGGCCGGTTGAGGTTGAACACTGAAGCTTTCTTT. The J gene is TRBJ1-1, the V gene TRBV11-2, with no clear D. Trimming shortened V by 5 bases and J by 0 bases, and 13 bases separated the two germline ends. CDR3 length: 15 amino acids. The germline CDR1 and CDR2 sequences are SGHAT and FQNNGV.

This chain links TRBV19 with TRBJ2-1, with 7 bases matching TRBD2. The CDR3 sequence is 14 residues long. Germline V CDR1 and CDR2: LNHDA, SQIVND (reference sequence). Trimming removed 5 bases from V and 8 bases from J; junction bases left unmatched: 9. CDR3 DNA sequence: TGTGCCAGTAGTTTGTGGGGCGGGAGTTATGAGCAGTTCTTC. Translated, it gives CASSLWGGSYEQFF.

The rearrangement links TRBV11-2 to TRBJ1-2; TRBD1 might be the D (5 bases). The length of the CDR3 is 15 residues. Trimming stripped 1 base from V and 4 bases from J, with 13 bases between. Germline V lookup: CDR1 SGHAT, CDR2 FQNNGV. The CDR3 here is CASSLVFRQSYGYTF. In DNA, the CDR3 is TGTGCCAGCAGCTTAGTATTCAGACAGAGCTATGGCTACACCTTC.

This chain connects TRBV5-1 to TRBJ1-1; possibly TRBD1 for D (6 bases). The CDR3 covers 13 residues. Germline-derived CDR1 and CDR2 are SGHRS and YFSETQ. V was pared by 0 bases and J by 4 bases, with 7 bases between. The CDR3 reads CASSLGGPTEAFF. The DNA for the CDR3 is TGCGCCAGCAGCTTGGGGGGGCCCACTGAAGCTTTCTTT.

The chain uses TRBV6-5 and TRBJ2-1; the D gene is possibly TRBD2 (6 bases). Germline assignment: CDR1 MNHEY and CDR2 SVGAGI. The ends were cut back, 5 bases at V and 7 bases at J, with 18 bases in the middle. CDR3 size: 15 residues. The CDR3 sequence: CASSPAGRFTNEQFF. CDR3 in DNA: TGTGCCAGCAGTCCCGCGGGGCGGTTTACAAATGAGCAGTTCTTC.

The chain carries TRBV28 and TRBJ1-5; TRBD1 matches at 9 bases. This CDR3 has 18 amino acids. Germline V gene data show CDR1 as MDHEN and CDR2 as SYDVKM. The V gene end was trimmed by 0 bases and the J gene end by 0 bases; junction bases not matched to a gene: 6. CDR3 protein: CASSLWDRGLYSNQPQHF. CDR3 nucleotides: TGTGCCAGCAGTTTATGGGACAGGGGTCTCTATAGCAATCAGCCCCAGCATTTT. Filled out from reference TRBV28 and TRBJ1-5, the complete variable domain reads DVKVTQSSRYLVKRTGEKVFLECVQDMDHENMFWYRQDPGLGLRLIYFSYDVKMKEKGDIPEGYSVSREKKERFSLILESASTNQTSMYLCASSLWDRGLYSNQPQHFGDGTRLSIL.

V gene TRBV7-9 combines with J gene TRBJ1-3, with D possibly being TRBD1 (6 bases). The V end was cut by 6 bases, the J end by 0 bases, with 9 bases between. The germline V gene encodes CDR1 SEHNR and CDR2 FQNEAQ (reference sequence). The CDR3 is 14 residues long. In DNA form, the CDR3 reads TGTGCCAGCAGAGGGACAATCTCTGGAAACACCATATATTTT. Its translation is CASRGTISGNTIYF.

V and J are TRBV25-1 and TRBJ1-1; perhaps TRBD1 as D (6 bases). This CDR3 is built from 14 residues. V was cut by 6 bases and J by 7 bases, with 18 bases left in between. CDR1 and CDR2 from the germline V gene are MGHDK and SYGVNS. The CDR3 DNA reads TGTGCCAGCAGCACAAGGGGGGGTACGATTGAAGCTTTCTTT. Translating it yields CASSTRGGTIEAFF. Combining the CDR3 with reference TRBV25-1 and TRBJ1-1 gives the whole variable domain EADIYQTPRYLVIGTGKKITLECSQTMGHDKMYWYQQDPGMELHLIHYSYGVNSTEKGDLSSESTVSRIRTEHFPLTLESARPSHTSQYLCASSTRGGTIEAFFGQGTRLTVV.

The chain combines TRBV6-1 with TRBJ1-2; D might be TRBD1 (6 bases). Trimming took 6 bases from V and 3 from J, leaving 17 bases between them. Looked up from germline, CDR1 is MNHNS and CDR2 is SASEGT. The CDR3 covers 15 residues. This CDR3 is CASSGGQLGDYGYTF. The CDR3 DNA sequence: TGTGCCAGCAGCGGAGGACAGCTGGGGGACTATGGCTACACCTTC.

Regarding this clone: The junction shows a germline mismatch at one end, possibly a read error. The chain is built from TRBV6-5 and TRBJ2-6, with a weak D call TRBD1 (5 bases). Per the germline V gene, CDR1 is MNHEY and CDR2 is SVGAGI. The CDR3 sequence is 13 residues long. The CDR3 sequence is CASRVSGANGLTF. The CDR3 DNA is TGTGCCAGCAGGGTCTCTGGGGCCAACGGCCTGACTTTC.

The chain combines TRBV27 with TRBJ1-6; no reliable D call. The germline V gene has CDR1 MNHEY and CDR2 SMNVEV (reference sequence). Trimming pared 2 bases from V and 9 bases from J, leaving 8 bases between. The CDR3 is 13 amino acids. In DNA form, the CDR3 reads TGTGCCAGCAGTTTAACGGTGCGTTCACCCCTCCACTTT. Protein: CASSLTVRSPLHF.

This chain connects TRBV14 to TRBJ1-1; a weak D match, TRBD1 (5 bases). Deletions cut 0 bases from V and 4 bases from J, with 12 bases between. CDR1 is SGHDN and CDR2 is FVKESK in the germline V gene. The CDR3 has 15 amino acids. As DNA, the CDR3 is TGTGCCAGCAGCCAAGAGCAGGGTATCGGCACTGAAGCTTTCTTT. Translation gives CASSQEQGIGTEAFF.

The chain couples TRBV9 to TRBJ1-6; D may be TRBD1 (6 bases). This CDR3 is 14 amino acids long. V was pared by 1 base and J by 14 bases, with 16 bases between. CDR1 is SGDLS, CDR2 YYNGEE, per germline. CDR3 protein: CASSVRAGDVSLHF. CDR3 DNA sequence: TGTGCCAGCAGCGTACGGGCAGGGGATGTATCCCTCCACTTT.

This clone was seen more than once but under ten times. The junction differs from germline at one of its ends, possibly a read error. The rearrangement links TRBV28 to TRBJ2-4; perhaps TRBD1 as D (6 bases). The CDR3 has 12 residues. CDR1 is MDHEN and CDR2 is SYDVKM in the germline V gene. CDR3 loop: CASSRDKNSQYF. The CDR3 DNA sequence: TGTGCCAGCAGCCGGGACAAAAACAGTCAGTACTTC.

The J gene is TRBJ1-4, the V gene TRBV30; possible D gene TRBD1, 6 bases. CDR3 length: 13 residues. The germline V and J ends were trimmed by 6 bases and 8 bases, with 16 bases remaining between them. Germline V lookup: CDR1 GTSNPN, CDR2 SVGIG (reference sequence). The CDR3 loop reads CACGPGVWEKLFF. In DNA form, the CDR3 reads TGTGCCTGCGGTCCAGGGGTTTGGGAAAAACTGTTTTTT. Using reference TRBV30 and TRBJ1-4 for the parts outside the CDR3, the full variable domain is SQTIHQWPATLVQPVGSPLSLECTVEGTSNPNLYWYRQAAGRGLQLLFYSVGIGQISSEVPQNLSASRPQDRQFILSSKKLLLSDSGFYLCACGPGVWEKLFFGSGTQLSVL.

The chain recombines TRBV4-1 with TRBJ2-5, with 12 bases aligning to TRBD2. The last part of the DNA fits TRBJ2-7 better; the J call may be wrong. The CDR3 runs to 17 residues. Germline V gene sequence: CDR1 MGHRA, CDR2 YSYEKL. The CDR3 here is CASSPSPGLAGSYEQYF. Written as DNA, the CDR3 is TGCGCCAGCAGCCCCTCACCGGGACTAGCGGGCTCCTACGAGCAGTACTTC.